The source of this TCR beta chain is a study of shared clonotypes between healthy human individuals. Overall study: Aged 18 to 49, the donors were two women and a few men. General study points: The sole specimen, blood, was sampled, and tissue repertoires likely differ.

Comments on this clone: Antigen specificity is unknown.

J lost 3 bases, V lost 4 bases, and 8 bases had no gene match. Per germline, CDR1 SGDLS and CDR2 YYNGEE. The CDR3 loop spans 15 amino acids. TCRdb keeps only in-frame clones here, not all; method: immunoSEQ multiplex PCR. The top ten clones hold 0.4% to 0.55% of a sample with approximately 1.4 million clones, nearly 99% of them seen once. Caucasian adults residing in Nashville, Tennessee made up all the donors. The sample consisted of naive CD4+ T cells sorted from blood. Subset noted: CD45RA+ positively selected. This sequence joins TRBV9 and TRBJ2-7, with 9 nucleotides matching TRBD2. The clonotype was recovered from a man aged 25-40 years in good health. The CDR3 nucleotides are TGTGCCAGCAGCCCTCGACTAGCGGAAATCTACGAGCAGTACTTC. It is translated as CASSPRLAEIYEQYF. The full variable domain, with the rest looked up from reference TRBV9 and TRBJ2-7, is DSGVTQTPKHLITATGQRVTLRCSPRSGDLSVYWYQQSLDQGLQFLIQYYNGEERAKGNILERFSAQQFPDLHSELNLSSLELGDSALYFCASSPRLAEIYEQYFGPGTRLTVT.